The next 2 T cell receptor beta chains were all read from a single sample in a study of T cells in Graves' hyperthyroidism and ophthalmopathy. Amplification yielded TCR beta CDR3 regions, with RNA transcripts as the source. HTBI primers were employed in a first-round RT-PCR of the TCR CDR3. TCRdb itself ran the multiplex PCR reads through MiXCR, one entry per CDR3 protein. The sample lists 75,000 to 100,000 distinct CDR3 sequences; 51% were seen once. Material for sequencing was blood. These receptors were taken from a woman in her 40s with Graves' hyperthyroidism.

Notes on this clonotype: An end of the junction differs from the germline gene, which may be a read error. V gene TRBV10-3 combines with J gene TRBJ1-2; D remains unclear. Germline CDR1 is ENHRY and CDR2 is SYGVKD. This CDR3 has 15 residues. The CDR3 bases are TGTGCCAGCAGTTATACAGTCAATCCAGACCGTGGCTACACCTTC. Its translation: CASSYTVNPDRGYTF.

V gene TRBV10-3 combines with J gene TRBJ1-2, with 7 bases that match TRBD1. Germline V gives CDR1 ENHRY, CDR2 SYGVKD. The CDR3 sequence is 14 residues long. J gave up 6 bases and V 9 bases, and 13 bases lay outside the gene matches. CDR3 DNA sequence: TGTGCCATTGCCAACAGGGGAGCGGAAGATGGCTACACCTTC. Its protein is CAIANRGAEDGYTF.